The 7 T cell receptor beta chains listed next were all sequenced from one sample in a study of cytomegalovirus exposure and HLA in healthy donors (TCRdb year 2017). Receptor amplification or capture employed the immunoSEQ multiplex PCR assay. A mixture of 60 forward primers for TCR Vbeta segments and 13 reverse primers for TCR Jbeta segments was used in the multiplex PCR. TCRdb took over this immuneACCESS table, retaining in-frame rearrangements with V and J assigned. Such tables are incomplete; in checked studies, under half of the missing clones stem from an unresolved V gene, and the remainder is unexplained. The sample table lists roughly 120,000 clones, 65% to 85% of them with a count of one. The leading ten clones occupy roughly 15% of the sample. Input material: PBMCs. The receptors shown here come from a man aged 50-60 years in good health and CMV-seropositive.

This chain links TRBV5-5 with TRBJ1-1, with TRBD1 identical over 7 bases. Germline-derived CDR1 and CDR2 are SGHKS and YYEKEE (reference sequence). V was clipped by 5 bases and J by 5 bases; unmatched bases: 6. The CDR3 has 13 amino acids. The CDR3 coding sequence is TGTGCCAGCAGTACTACAGGGGATACTGAAGCTTTCTTT. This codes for CASSTTGDTEAFF.

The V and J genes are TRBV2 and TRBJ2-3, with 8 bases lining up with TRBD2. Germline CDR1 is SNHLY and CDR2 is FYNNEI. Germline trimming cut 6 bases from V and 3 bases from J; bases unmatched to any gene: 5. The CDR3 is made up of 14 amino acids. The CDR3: CASRPGGGTDTQYF. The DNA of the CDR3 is TGTGCCAGCAGGCCCGGGGGGGGGACAGATACGCAGTATTTT.

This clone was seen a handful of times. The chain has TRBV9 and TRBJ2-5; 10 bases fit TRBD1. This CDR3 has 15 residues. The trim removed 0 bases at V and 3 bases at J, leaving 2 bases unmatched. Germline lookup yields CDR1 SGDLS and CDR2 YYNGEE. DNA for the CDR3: TGTGCCAGCAGCGTAGTGACAGGGGGCGAAGAGACCCAGTACTTC. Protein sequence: CASSVVTGGEETQYF.

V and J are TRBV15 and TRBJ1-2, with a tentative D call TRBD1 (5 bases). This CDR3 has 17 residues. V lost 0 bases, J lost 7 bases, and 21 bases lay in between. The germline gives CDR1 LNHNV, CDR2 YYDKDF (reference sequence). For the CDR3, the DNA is TGTGCCACCAGCAGAGATGAGGAAGGAGGGGTCGTGTTTGGCTACACCTTC. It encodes CATSRDEEGGVVFGYTF.

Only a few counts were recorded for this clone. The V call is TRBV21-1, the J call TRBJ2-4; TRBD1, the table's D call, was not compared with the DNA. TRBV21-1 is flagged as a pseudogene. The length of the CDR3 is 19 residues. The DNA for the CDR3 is TGTGCCAGCAGCACCCAAAATCCCTACAGGGGAAGAGTCAAAAACATTCAGTACTTC. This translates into CASSTQNPYRGRVKNIQYF.

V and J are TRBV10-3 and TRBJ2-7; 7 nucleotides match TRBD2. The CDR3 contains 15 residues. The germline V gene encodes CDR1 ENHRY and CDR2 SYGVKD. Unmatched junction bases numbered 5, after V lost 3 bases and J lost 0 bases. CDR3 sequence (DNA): TGTGCCATCAGTGATTCGGGGGGTCGCTCCTACGAGCAGTACTTC. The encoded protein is CAISDSGGRSYEQYF.

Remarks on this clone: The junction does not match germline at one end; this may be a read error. The CDR3 loop reads CASSEAGETGEIF. DNA of the CDR3: TGTGCCAGCAGTGAAGCTGGCGAGACAGGGGAGATCTTC. The chain is built from TRBV2 and TRBJ2-1; 8 bases fit TRBD1. The length of the CDR3 is 13 residues. The V gene's germline CDR1 is SNHLY and CDR2 FYNNEI.